The sequence of this TCR beta chain was determined in a study of T cell responses to AZD1222 COVID-19 vaccine (dated by TCRdb to the early 2020s). Concerning the study at large: AZD1222 recipients given second doses at about 4 weeks or at about 12 weeks were pooled, since spike-specific TCR depth and breadth were not found to differ between the two schedules. Trial participants were enrolled into age subgroups of 18-55, 56-69 and 70-plus years, which contained around 150, 28 and 57 TCR-sequenced participants, respectively. TCR sequencing covered approximately 230 trial participants: 207 given two doses of AZD1222 and about 26 given two doses of MenACWY control vaccine.

The CDR3 regions of human TCRbeta chains were analyzed by immunosequencing. Concerning the study's data processing: TCRs in the repertoires were compared against a reference library of SARS-CoV-2-specific TCRs that had been generated with the MIRA antigen-specificity platform. Breadth was defined as the fraction of unique TCRs that were SARS-CoV-2-associated, and depth was defined as the fraction of total T cells that were SARS-CoV-2-associated. Each spike-specific TCR was assigned to its reactive spike region and to a CD4 or CD8 class using the MIRA data. Log10-transformed breadth and depth values were compared by one-way ANOVA with Sidak's multiple comparisons tests. What TCRdb holds here is the immuneACCESS table cut down to in-frame rearrangements. Part of the clones is not present; checked against another copy, under half of the missing clones reflect an unresolved V gene, and the others are unexplained. D and trimming were read from the DNA, whereas the V and J calls and clone size are those reported in that table. This sample holds 100,000 or so clones; 80% to 95% were observed only once. 4% to 5% of the sample lies in the top ten.

The sample's time point, from its label and the paper: baseline before first vaccination. Samples from vaccinated people were obtained from the UK trials COV001 and COV002, which included a single-blind randomized controlled phase 2/3 trial of AZD1222 (ChAdOx1 nCoV-19) in healthy adults. For TCRbeta chain sequencing, PBMC samples were collected from trial participants at day 0 and at day 28 after the second dose. V is pared back by 0 bases and J by 5 bases, with 6 bases lying between the germline termini. Counted from cysteine to phenylalanine, this CDR3 has 13 amino acids. The retained sequence is limited to the CDR3, 39 bases, with the frame set at the first base. CDR1 and CDR2, per the germline V gene, are SGDLS and YYNGEE. A note on this clone: Its cognate antigen has yet to be identified. Base quality data are lacking; no much larger clone is found one base away.

Study-level results and caveats: After two AZD1222 doses, both the breadth and the depth of spike-specific TCRs were significantly higher than at day 0 and than in MenACWY recipients. Reportedly, almost half of the unique spike-specific TCRs recognized epitopes lying outside the regions that are mutated in the B.1.351 and B.1.1.7 variants. Participants were mostly white British, with more females than males. The authors suggested clonal diversity may have been underestimated. Because no samples from the day 14 peak response were available, repertoires could be characterized only after the peak T cell response. The whole spike protein was spanned by vaccine-associated CD4 TCRs, and dominant responses were seen in regions 160-218 and 743-854. Conclusions about previously exposed vaccinees were limited because only six AZD1222 recipients were SARS-CoV-2 seropositive at baseline. The 56-69-year group was small, and its depth increase did not reach significance, likely because of low power.

The source material was peripheral blood, sampled on day 0 of AZD1222 vaccination. The sequence was obtained from an adult in good health. The chain is encoded by TRBV9 joined to TRBJ2-1; the D gene assignment is ambiguous. The nucleotides read TGTGCCAGCAGCGTAGCCGGAAACAATGAGCAGTTCTTC. The encoded protein is CASSVAGNNEQFF.